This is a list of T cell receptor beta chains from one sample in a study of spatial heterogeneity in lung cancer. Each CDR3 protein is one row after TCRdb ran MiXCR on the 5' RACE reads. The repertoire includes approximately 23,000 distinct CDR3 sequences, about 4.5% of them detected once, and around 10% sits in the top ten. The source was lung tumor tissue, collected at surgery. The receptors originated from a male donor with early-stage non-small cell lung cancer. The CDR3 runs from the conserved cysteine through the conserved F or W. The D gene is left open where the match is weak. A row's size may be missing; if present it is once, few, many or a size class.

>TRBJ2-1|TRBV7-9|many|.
CASNPGKEQFF
TGTGCCAGCAATCCTGGGAAGGAGCAGTTCTTC
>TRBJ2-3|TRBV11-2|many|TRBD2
CASSFIAGVADTQYF
TGTGCCAGCAGCTTCATTGCGGGAGTTGCAGATACGCAGTATTTT
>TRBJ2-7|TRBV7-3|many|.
CASSCSRNGAREGYEQYF
TGTGCCAGCAGCTGTAGCAGGAACGGGGCCCGTGAGGGGTACGAGCAGTACTTC
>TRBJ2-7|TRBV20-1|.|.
CSARGLARYEQYF
TGCAGTGCTAGGGGGCTAGCGAGGTACGAGCAGTACTTC
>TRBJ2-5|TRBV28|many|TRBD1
CASSWGQNQETQYF
TGTGCCAGCAGTTGGGGACAGAACCAAGAGACCCAGTACTTC
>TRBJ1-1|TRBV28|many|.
CASSRTRSGSEAFF
TGTGCCAGCAGCCGAACGCGGTCGGGCTCTGAAGCTTTCTTT
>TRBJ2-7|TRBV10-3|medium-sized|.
CAISESIGQVDYEQYF
TGTGCCATCAGTGAGTCGATTGGCCAAGTAGACTACGAGCAGTACTTC
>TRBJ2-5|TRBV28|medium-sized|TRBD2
CASSLGGIQETQYF
TGTGCCAGCAGCCTGGGGGGGATACAAGAGACCCAGTACTTC
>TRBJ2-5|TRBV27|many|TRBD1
CASRSAGTGRETQYF
TGTGCCAGCAGATCCGCCGGGACAGGTCGAGAGACCCAGTACTTC
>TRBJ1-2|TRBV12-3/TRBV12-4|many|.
CASNLPGSGIYGYTF
TGTGCCAGCAATCTGCCCGGCTCAGGGATTTATGGCTACACCTTC
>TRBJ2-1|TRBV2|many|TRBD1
CASHLQGAMGPRLF
TGTGCCAGCCACTTACAGGGGGCAATGGGTCCCAGGCTCTTC